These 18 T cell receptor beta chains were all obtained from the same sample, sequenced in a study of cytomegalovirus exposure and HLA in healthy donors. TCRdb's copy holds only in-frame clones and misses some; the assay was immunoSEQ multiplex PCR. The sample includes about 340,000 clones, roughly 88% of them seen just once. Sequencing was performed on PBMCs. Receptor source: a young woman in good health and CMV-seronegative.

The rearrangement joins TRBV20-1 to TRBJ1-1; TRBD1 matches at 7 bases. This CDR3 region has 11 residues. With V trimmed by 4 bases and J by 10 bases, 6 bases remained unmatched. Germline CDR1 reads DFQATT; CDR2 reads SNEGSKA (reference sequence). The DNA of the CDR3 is TGCAGTGCTACCGACAGGGCGTCAGCTTTCTTT. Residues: CSATDRASAFF.

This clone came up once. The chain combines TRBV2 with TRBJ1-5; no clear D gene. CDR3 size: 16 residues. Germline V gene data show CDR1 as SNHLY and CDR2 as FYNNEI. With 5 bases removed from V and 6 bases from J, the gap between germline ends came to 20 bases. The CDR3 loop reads CASSREPPSSGQPQHF. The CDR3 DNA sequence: TGTGCCAGCAGTCGGGAGCCCCCCTCATCGGGTCAGCCCCAGCATTTT.

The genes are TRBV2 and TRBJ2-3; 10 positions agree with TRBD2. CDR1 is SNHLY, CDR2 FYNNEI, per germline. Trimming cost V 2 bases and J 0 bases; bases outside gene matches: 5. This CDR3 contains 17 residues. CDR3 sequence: CASSEQGLAPSTDTQYF. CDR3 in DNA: TGTGCCAGCAGTGAACAGGGACTAGCGCCTAGCACAGATACGCAGTATTTT.

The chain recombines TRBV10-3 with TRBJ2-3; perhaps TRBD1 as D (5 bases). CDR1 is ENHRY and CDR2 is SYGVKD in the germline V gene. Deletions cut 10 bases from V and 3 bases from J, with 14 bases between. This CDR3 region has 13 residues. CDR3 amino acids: CATTPRVTDTQYF. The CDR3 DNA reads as TGTGCCACAACACCCAGGGTAACAGATACGCAGTATTTT.

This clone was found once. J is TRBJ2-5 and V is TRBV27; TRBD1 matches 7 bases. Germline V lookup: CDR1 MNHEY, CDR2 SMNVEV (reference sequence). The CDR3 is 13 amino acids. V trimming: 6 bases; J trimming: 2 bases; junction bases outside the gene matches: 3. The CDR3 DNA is TGTGCCAGCAGAGGGGGCGCACAAGAGACCCAGTACTTC. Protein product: CASRGGAQETQYF.

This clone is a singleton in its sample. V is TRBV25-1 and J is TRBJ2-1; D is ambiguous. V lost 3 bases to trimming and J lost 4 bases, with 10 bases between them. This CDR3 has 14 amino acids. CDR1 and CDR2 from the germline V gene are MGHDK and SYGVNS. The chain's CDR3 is CASSDPPQYNEQFF. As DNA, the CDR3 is TGTGCCAGCAGTGACCCCCCGCAGTACAATGAGCAGTTCTTC.

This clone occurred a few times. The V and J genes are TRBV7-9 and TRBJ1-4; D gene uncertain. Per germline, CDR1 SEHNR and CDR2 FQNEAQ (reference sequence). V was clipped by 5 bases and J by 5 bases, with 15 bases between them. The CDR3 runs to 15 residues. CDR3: CASSRSGLHNEKLFF. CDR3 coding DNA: TGTGCCAGCAGCCGATCAGGCCTTCACAATGAAAAACTGTTTTTT.

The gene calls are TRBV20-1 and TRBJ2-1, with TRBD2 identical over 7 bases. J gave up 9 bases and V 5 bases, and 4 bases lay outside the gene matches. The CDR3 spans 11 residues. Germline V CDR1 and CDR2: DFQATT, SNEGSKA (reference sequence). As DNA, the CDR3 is TGCAGTGCTCCTGGGGGGGTTGAGCAGTTCTTC. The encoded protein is CSAPGGVEQFF.

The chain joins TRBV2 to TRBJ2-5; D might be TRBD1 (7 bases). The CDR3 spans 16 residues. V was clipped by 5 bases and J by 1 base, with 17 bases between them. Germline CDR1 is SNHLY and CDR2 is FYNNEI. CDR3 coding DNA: TGTGCCAGCAGTCACCGCGGGACAGCGACCCAAGAGACCCAGTACTTC. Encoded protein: CASSHRGTATQETQYF.

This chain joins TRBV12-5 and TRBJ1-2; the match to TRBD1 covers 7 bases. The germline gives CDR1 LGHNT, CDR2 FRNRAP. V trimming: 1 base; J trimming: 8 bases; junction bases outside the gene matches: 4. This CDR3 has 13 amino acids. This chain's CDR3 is CASGLEGARGYTF. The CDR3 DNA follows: TGTGCTAGTGGTTTGGAGGGGGCGAGAGGCTACACCTTC.

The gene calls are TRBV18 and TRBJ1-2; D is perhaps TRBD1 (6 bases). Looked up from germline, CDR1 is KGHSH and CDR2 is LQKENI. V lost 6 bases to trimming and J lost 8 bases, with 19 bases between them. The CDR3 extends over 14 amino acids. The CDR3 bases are TGTGCCAGCTCTCAACAAGACAGGCATCCAGGCTACACCTTC. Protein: CASSQQDRHPGYTF.

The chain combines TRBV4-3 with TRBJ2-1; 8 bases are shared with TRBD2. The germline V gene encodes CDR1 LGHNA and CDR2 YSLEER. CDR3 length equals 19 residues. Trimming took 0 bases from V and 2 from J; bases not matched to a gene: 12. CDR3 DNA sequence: TGCGCCAGCAGCCAAGATCGGCCACTAAGTAGCGGGGCCTACAATGAGCAGTTCTTC. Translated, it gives CASSQDRPLSSGAYNEQFF.

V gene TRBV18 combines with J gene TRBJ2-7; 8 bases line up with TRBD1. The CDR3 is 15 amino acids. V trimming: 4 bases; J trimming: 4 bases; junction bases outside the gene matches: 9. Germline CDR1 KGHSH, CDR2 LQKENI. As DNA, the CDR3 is TGTGCCAGCTCACAATCCGTGACAGGGGATTACGAGCAGTACTTC. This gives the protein CASSQSVTGDYEQYF.

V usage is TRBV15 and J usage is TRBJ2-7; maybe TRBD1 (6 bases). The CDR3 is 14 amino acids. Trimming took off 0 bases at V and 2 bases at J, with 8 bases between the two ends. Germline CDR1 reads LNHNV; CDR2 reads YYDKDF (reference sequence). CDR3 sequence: CATSREAGAYEQYF. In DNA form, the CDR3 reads TGTGCCACCAGCAGAGAGGCAGGGGCCTACGAGCAGTACTTC. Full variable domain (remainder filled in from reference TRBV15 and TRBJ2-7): DAMVIQNPRYQVTQFGKPVTLSCSQTLNHNVMYWYQQKSSQAPKLLFHYYDKDFNNEADTPDNFQSRRPNTSFCFLDIRSPGLGDTAMYLCATSREAGAYEQYFGPGTRLTVT.

The CDR3 coding sequence is TGTGCCAGCAGCCCGGGACAGGGCTTACACAATGAGCAGTTCTTC. It yields the protein CASSPGQGLHNEQFF. The chain links TRBV5-4 to TRBJ2-1; TRBD1 matches 9 bases. CDR3 size: 15 residues. The V segment lost 4 bases and the J segment 5 bases; nucleotides outside the gene matches: 7. CDR1 is SGHNT, CDR2 YYREEE, per germline (reference sequence). The full variable domain, in which reference TRBV5-4 and TRBJ2-1 provide the parts outside the CDR3, is ETGVTQSPTHLIKTRGQQVTLRCSSQSGHNTVSWYQQALGQGPQFIFQYYREEENGRGNFPPRFSGLQFPNYSSELNVNALELDDSALYLCASSPGQGLHNEQFFGPGTRLTVL.

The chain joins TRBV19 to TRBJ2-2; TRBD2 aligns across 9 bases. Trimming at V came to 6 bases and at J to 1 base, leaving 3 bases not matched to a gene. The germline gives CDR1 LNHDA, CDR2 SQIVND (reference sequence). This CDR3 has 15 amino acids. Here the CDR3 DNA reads TGTGCCAGTAGGCTGACTAGCGGGAACACCGGGGAGCTGTTTTTT. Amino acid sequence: CASRLTSGNTGELFF.

The CDR3 protein is CASSPTLAGADTQYF. The CDR3 region has the DNA TGTGCCAGCAGTCCTACCCTAGCGGGAGCAGATACGCAGTATTTT. The genes are TRBV28 and TRBJ2-3; 10 bases map to TRBD2. Per germline, CDR1 MDHEN and CDR2 SYDVKM. Trimming at V came to 5 bases and at J to 4 bases, leaving 6 bases not matched to a gene. CDR3 length equals 15 residues.

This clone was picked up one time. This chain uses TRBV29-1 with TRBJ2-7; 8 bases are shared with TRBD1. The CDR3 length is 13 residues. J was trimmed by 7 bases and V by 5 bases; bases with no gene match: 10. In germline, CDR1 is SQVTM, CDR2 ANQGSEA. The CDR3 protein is CSVRETGDREQYF. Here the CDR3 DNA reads TGCAGCGTTCGGGAGACAGGGGACAGGGAGCAGTACTTC.